Here is one T cell receptor (beta chain) with its context. This clone was counted ten times or more. It lacks a known antigen. No base-level quality is on record; no much larger clone is a single base apart. The data derive from a study of shared clonotypes between healthy human individuals (dated by TCRdb to 2020 to 2021). For context, the study as a whole: A couple of women and three men aged 18 to 49 years were included in the cohort. To estimate repertoire size and how much clonotypes are shared between individuals, the study performed deep sequencing of blood TCR repertoires from a few healthy adults. To increase sequencing depth and limit assay-specific biases, different laboratories used diverse techniques to prepare libraries and sequence TCR repertoires. Each donor's leukapheresis produced roughly between roughly 0.85 and 9.5 billion PBMCs. What the research found in general, with its limitations: Sampling was restricted to blood, and TCR repertoires in tissues likely differ from the TCR repertoires found in blood. Because the study included a small number of donors, the genetic and exposure-history diversity represented was limited. Based on pairwise subsampling, the degree of clonotype sharing among donors was expected to be affected by sequencing depth.

V loses 4 bases of germline sequence and J loses 0 bases, and the interval between the two ends is 13 bases. Looking up the germline V gene yields CDR1 SGHAT and CDR2 FQNNGV. The CDR3 starts with the cysteine, ends with the phenylalanine, and has 16 residues. Only the CDR3 part of the read is kept: 48 bases, read in frame from the first base. The donors were healthy, HIV-negative adults who had no recently reported acute infections or vaccinations. Every donor was a Caucasian adult residing in Nashville, Tennessee, USA. For unsorted samples, about 90 million PBMCs were counted, and genomic DNA was extracted using the QIAamp DNA Blood Mini kit. After blood collection by leukapheresis, PBMCs were isolated using Ficoll-Histopaque density gradient centrifugation and then cryopreserved in the vapor phase of liquid nitrogen. Using the deep immunoSEQ assay, multiplex PCR amplified TCR CDR3 regions from genomic DNA. Extracted genomic DNA from each cell subset was spread evenly across all wells of several immunoSEQ 96-well plates, with each plate serving as a replicate. Each replicate PCR for unsorted PBMC received roughly 300 ng genomic DNA, equal to 25,000 to 35,000 T cell genomes. Unsorted PBMC genomic DNA was sequenced across ten immunoSEQ deep assay plates. The purified libraries were quantified using a Qubit 3.0 fluorometer, sized with a Bioanalyzer 2100, and then quantified again using the KAPA Library Quantification kit. Each immunoSEQ 96-well plate was sequenced on its own single-read 150-cycle Illumina NextSeq 550 flow cell. In the original analysis: Because the immunoSEQ output held only junctional sequences and lacked quality scores, the filtering could not match the filtering applied to full-length reads. To assign V/J genes and CDR3, sequences were annotated using PyIR, a Python wrapper for IgBLAST v1.9, with IMGT germline references. Reads were removed for weak V/J assignments (E-value above 1e-6), missing CDR3, stop codons, out-of-frame junctions, or ambiguous translated residues. A V3J clonotype was defined by an identical inferred V gene, J gene, and CDR3 amino acid sequence. The percentage overlap between two repertoires was calculated by dividing the number of shared unique clonotypes by the size of the smaller repertoire. RTK rarefaction, the Chao1 estimator, and Recon v2.1 estimates of unobserved clonotypes were used to assess repertoire richness. As stored in TCRdb, this immuneACCESS dataset retains in-frame rearrangements with V and J assigned. A fraction of the clones does not appear; measured against another copy, unresolved V genes explain less than half of the discrepancy, and the remainder lacks a known reason. Clone size and the V and J calls come from that table; the DNA yielded D and trimming. This sample is represented by 400,000 to 500,000 clones; roughly four fifths of them were singletons. The top ten hold approximately 12% of the sample.

The rearrangement combines TRBV11-2 with TRBJ2-1; the D gene cannot be named for sure. The origin of this receptor is a woman between 40 and 55 years old in good health. Some clones in this sample may be carry-over from other donors' samples. Input material: PBMCs. The bases are TGTGCCAGCAGCTCCTGGACGGCCAGCTCCTACAATGAGCAGTTCTTC. This translates into CASSSWTASSYNEQFF.